This T cell receptor (beta chain) appears in the sequencing data of a study of beta chain features in type 1 diabetes. The collection from each donor was one heparinised blood draw averaging around 0.11 L. General study points: In every one of the four CD4+ subsets, TCRB CDR3s were moderately but significantly shorter in Type 1 diabetes patients.

Expressed TCRB transcripts were sequenced, since all the RNA that had been isolated was reverse transcribed. Measured with immunoSEQ multiplex PCR; TCRdb has only the in-frame clones, and not every one. The sample has approximately 280,000 clones; over 12% are singletons. As concerns this clone: Its antigen is not known.

The receptor comes from a man between 18 and 35 years old with type 1 diabetes. Sequenced sample: naive CD4+ T cells from blood.

The CDR3 here is CASSQVQSFNYNEQFF. CDR3 bases: TGCGCCAGCAGCCAAGTACAGTCCTTTAATTACAATGAGCAGTTCTTC. The rearrangement joins TRBV4-3 to TRBJ2-1; no clear D. The CDR3 totals 16 residues. Germline V gene lookup returns CDR1 LGHNA and CDR2 YSLEER. V was pared by 1 base and J by 4 bases, with 14 bases between.